This T cell receptor (beta chain) was found in a study of T cells in Graves' hyperthyroidism and ophthalmopathy (dated by TCRdb to the late 2010s). About the study as a whole: To identify distinguishing TCR V-J signatures, a discovery cohort of 90 to 100 patients was used, comprising fewer than 45 with Graves' ophthalmopathy and around 60 with stable Graves' hyperthyroidism. Prospective prediction of ophthalmopathy was tested in an independent validation cohort of 18 to 20 hyperthyroidism patients and 15 to 17 patients who later progressed to ophthalmopathy. The 85 to 100 discovery patients were randomly split 7:3 into training and test sets. In several Graves' hyperthyroidism patients, the study also compared T-cell repertoires from thyroid tissue with T-cell repertoires from blood. After blood sampling, hyperthyroidism patients were treated with methimazole at a starting dose of 30 mg daily, and ophthalmopathy patients were treated with high-dose intravenous methylprednisolone. TCR Vbeta CDR3 sequencing of 120 to 150 peripheral blood samples (approximately 44 ophthalmopathy, 75 hyperthyroidism and roughly 17 progressor patients) is reported in the paper.

Stable Graves' hyperthyroidism was defined as no progression to ophthalmopathy during 18 months of follow-up. Hyperthyroidism patients were newly diagnosed, had a disease duration of under 2 months, and were aged 18 to 65 years. Any patient with an uncontrolled infection, another autoimmune disease, pregnancy or lactation was excluded. Diagnoses relied on clinical symptoms, serum thyroxine and TRAb, thyroid ultrasound and orbital computed tomography. Total RNA was extracted with Trizol reagent, and quality was checked on an Agilent 2100 Bioanalyzer. CDR1 SGHVS and CDR2 FQNEAQ were looked up in the germline V gene. The CDR3, cysteine through phenylalanine, is 13 amino acids long. The read is trimmed to its CDR3 DNA, 39 bases read in frame from base 1. From V the trimming removes 5 bases and from J it removes 12 bases, while the gene matches leave 7 bases of the junction unaccounted for. The paper's findings and limits, for the study overall: A model built on a 13 V-J signature distinguished ophthalmopathy from stable hyperthyroidism, reaching 85% to 90% sensitivity and under 84% specificity in cross-validation and 80%/75% in testing. No statistical method was used to set the sample size in advance, and investigators knew the group allocation. In validation, the model predicted progression to ophthalmopathy a median of roughly 6.2 months before onset, with approximately 71% sensitivity and 72.22% specificity. Most expanded thyroid clonotypes (frequency above 0.001) were also detected in blood, suggesting blood repertoires may reflect thyroid immune responses.

TCR beta CDR3 regions were amplified from RNA transcripts. The TCR CDR3 was subjected to a first round of RT-PCR using the HTBI primer set and the Qiagen OneStep RT-PCR kit. Libraries were constructed in a second round of multiplex PCR, after which size selection and purification were carried out. The libraries were sequenced on an Illumina HiSeq2000 using paired-end 100 bp reads. As for the original processing: SOAPnuke was used to process the raw data, with reads discarded if the reads contained adapters or uncalled bases, had a mean Phred below 15, or lacked an exact constant-primer or identifier match. High-quality paired reads were merged using COPE v1.2.5, and each unique nucleotide sequence was defined as a clonotype. MiTCR v1.1 was used to align clonotypes to the IMGT TRBV, TRBD and TRBJ reference segments. Only V-J combinations with frequency above 0.0001, covering about 99% of repertoires, were analysed. The TCS score was defined as the ratio of F50 (clonal expansion) to E x V (chaos), calculated using BLOSUM62-based TCRdist between CDR3 peptides within each V-J. Welch's t-statistics and random forest reduced roughly 540 V-J features to 13, which were used in a naive Bayes classifier (R e1071). The public reads were run again by TCRdb, first through fastp at Q25 and then through MiXCR, and only productive beta chains were kept. For every CDR3 protein sequence, its rows merge into one entry that carries the most common genes and DNA. Clone size and V and J calls follow TCRdb, not the original study. The sample table lists approximately 560,000 distinct CDR3 sequences, about half of them with a count of one. Together, the top ten hold roughly 8.2% of the sample.

This clonotype was counted between two and nine times. Its target antigen remains unknown. The record has no base qualities; no much larger clone is one base away. The receptor's source is a woman between 18 and 30 years old with Graves' hyperthyroidism. Donor details come from another sample of the same person, matched by shared clones. Sequenced: peripheral blood or thyroid tissue (not recorded which). In this chain, TRBV7-8 is recombined with TRBJ1-2; the central 12 bases match TRBD1. At the DNA level, the sequence is TGTGCCAGCAGCAGCCGGGACAGGGGGCTGAACACCTTC. This encodes CASSSRDRGLNTF. The full variable domain, completed from the reference TRBV7-8 and TRBJ1-2 proteins outside the CDR3, reads GAGVSQSPRYKVAKRGQDVALRCDPISGHVSLFWYQQALGQGPEFLTYFQNEAQLDKSGLPSDRFFAERPEGSVSTLKIQRTQQEDSAVYLCASSSRDRGLNTFGSGTRLTVV.